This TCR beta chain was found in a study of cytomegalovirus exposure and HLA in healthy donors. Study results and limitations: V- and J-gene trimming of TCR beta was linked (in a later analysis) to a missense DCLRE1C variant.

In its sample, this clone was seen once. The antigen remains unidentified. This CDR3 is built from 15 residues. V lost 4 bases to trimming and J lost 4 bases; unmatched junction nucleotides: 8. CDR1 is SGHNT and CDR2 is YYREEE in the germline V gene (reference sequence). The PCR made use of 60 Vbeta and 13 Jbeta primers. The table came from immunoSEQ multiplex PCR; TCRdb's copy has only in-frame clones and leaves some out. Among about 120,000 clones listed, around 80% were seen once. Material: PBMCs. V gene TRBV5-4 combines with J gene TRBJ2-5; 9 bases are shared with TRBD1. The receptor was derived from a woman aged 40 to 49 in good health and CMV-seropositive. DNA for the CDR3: TGTGCCAGCAGCCGGGGACAGGGATCAGGAGAGACCCAGTACTTC. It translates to CASSRGQGSGETQYF.